This T cell receptor (beta chain) was recorded in a study of shared clonotypes between healthy human individuals. Study as a whole: There were three CD4 naive, three CD4 memory, two CD8 naive and one CD8 memory plates per donor.

Study-level results: Some naive CD4 clonotypes, roughly 4.7%, turned up in common across a few donors. Rarefaction indicated that sorted-subset sequencing remained incomplete although depth was large.

Only CD45RO-negative cells positively selected for CCR7 counted as naive CD8 cells, so terminally differentiated effector memory CD45RA+ cells were excluded. Per the original data handling: Filtering differed because ImmunoSEQ produced junction-only sequences that carried no quality scores. The repertoire was sequenced with immunoSEQ multiplex PCR; TCRdb's copy has only in-frame clones and lacks some. V, J and clone size derive from that table, while D and trimming were established from the DNA sequence. The table has around 2,000,000 clones, about 94% seen once. Regarding this clone: Its antigen remains unknown.

CDR1 is SGHVS, CDR2 FQNEAQ, per germline. This CDR3 is built from 15 residues. With 2 bases removed from V and 5 bases from J, the gap between germline ends came to 14 bases. The genes are TRBV7-8 and TRBJ2-3; D gene uncertain. Sequenced sample: naive CD8+ T cells sorted from blood. The receptor was isolated from a man aged 18 to 30 in good health. The DNA of the CDR3 is TGTGCCAGCAGCTTAATAATGGCTATGGGAGATACGCAGTATTTT. Protein: CASSLIMAMGDTQYF.